These T cell receptor beta chains were read from a single sample in a study of cytotoxic CD8 clonotypes in ibrutinib-treated CLL. Sequencing used immunoSEQ multiplex PCR; TCRdb keeps in-frame clones, though not all of them. The table has approximately 50,000 clones, roughly 71% seen once. Sequenced here: PBMCs, sampled after 12 months of ibrutinib treatment. These TCRs come from a human donor with chronic lymphocytic leukemia. Each CDR3 is given with its conserved first and last residue. D genes are given only for firm matches. The size entry is marked missing in some rows and otherwise reads once, few, many or a size class.

few	TRBV2	TRBJ2-1	NA	11	CASSDYSEQFF	TGTGCCAGCTCAGACTATAGTGAGCAGTTCTTC
NA	TRBV18	TRBJ1-5	NA	12	CASSPAQGPQHF	TGTGCCAGCTCACCCGCACAGGGGCCCCAGCATTTT
NA	TRBV9	TRBJ2-7	TRBD2	14	CASSPSGMGHEQYF	TGTGCCAGCAGCCCTAGCGGGATGGGCCACGAGCAGTACTTC
NA	TRBV2	TRBJ2-2	TRBD1	17	CASSELRTGGRTGELFF	TGTGCCAGCAGTGAACTCCGGACAGGGGGCAGGACCGGGGAGCTGTTTTTT
NA	TRBV15	TRBJ1-1	TRBD1	18	CATSRGTGMGLSNTEAFF	TGTGCCACCAGCAGAGGGACAGGGATGGGGTTATCCAACACTGAAGCTTTCTTT
NA	TRBV29-1	TRBJ2-6	NA	13	CSVVGDRANVLTF	TGCAGCGTTGTCGGCGACAGGGCCAACGTCCTGACTTTC
few	TRBV18	TRBJ2-5	NA	13	CASSQDLQETQYF	TGTGCCAGCTCACAAGACCTCCAAGAGACCCAGTACTTC
NA	TRBV4-2	TRBJ2-3	NA	12	CASSQALGAQYF	TGTGCCAGCAGCCAAGCGCTGGGTGCGCAGTATTTT
NA	TRBV27	TRBJ1-6	TRBD1	17	CASSPTDRGFYNSPLHF	TGTGCCAGCAGTCCTACGGACAGGGGATTCTATAATTCACCCCTCCACTTT
NA	TRBV2	TRBJ2-3	NA	15	CASSEDKSSTDTQYF	TGTGCCAGCAGTGAGGATAAATCTAGCACAGATACGCAGTATTTT
many	TRBV4-2	TRBJ2-2	TRBD2	16	CASSQDVAGGAGELFF	TGTGCCAGCAGCCAAGATGTAGCGGGAGGGGCCGGGGAGCTGTTTTTT
medium-sized	TRBV7-6	TRBJ2-6	NA	15	CASSLIFSGANVLTF	TGTGCCAGCAGCTTAATATTCTCTGGGGCCAACGTCCTGACTTTC
few	TRBV18	TRBJ1-1	TRBD1	16	CASSPLPTGVDTEAFF	TGTGCCAGCTCACCATTACCGACAGGGGTAGACACTGAAGCTTTCTTT
NA	TRBV18	TRBJ2-6	NA	14	CASSPPNGANVLTF	TGTGCCAGCTCACCACCCAATGGGGCCAACGTCCTGACTTTC
NA	TRBV7-9	TRBJ2-7	NA	11	CASSLTHEQYF	TGTGCCAGCAGCTTAACCCACGAGCAGTACTTC
NA	TRBV27	TRBJ2-2	TRBD2	17	CASSLSFSGRASGELFF	TGTGCCAGCAGTTTATCGTTTAGCGGGAGGGCCTCCGGGGAGCTGTTTTTT
once	TRBV28	TRBJ2-3	NA	11	CASSITDTQYF	TGTGCCAGCAGTATCACGGATACGCAGTATTTT
few	TRBV9	TRBJ1-2	NA	15	CASSVGAESNYGYTF	TGTGCCAGCAGCGTTGGGGCAGAGAGTAACTATGGCTACACCTTC
NA	TRBV7-3	TRBJ2-1	NA	16	CASSLNQDLAYNEQFF	TGTGCCAGCAGCTTAAACCAAGACCTTGCCTACAATGAGCAGTTCTTC
NA	TRBV5-1	TRBJ2-5	TRBD1	14	CASSKGTGTETQYF	TGCGCCAGCAGCAAGGGGACAGGAACAGAGACCCAGTACTTC
NA	TRBV11-2	TRBJ2-5	NA	16	CASSLMSPSAKETQYF	TGTGCCAGCAGCTTAATGAGTCCGTCGGCAAAAGAGACCCAGTACTTC
NA	TRBV6-1	TRBJ2-7	TRBD2	15	CASSEAGGPGNEQYF	TGTGCCAGCAGTGAGGCGGGAGGGCCGGGAAACGAGCAGTACTTC
NA	TRBV29-1	TRBJ2-3	NA	13	CSFLGGYTDTQYF	TGCAGCTTCCTAGGCGGATACACAGATACGCAGTATTTT
NA	TRBV5-4	TRBJ2-1	TRBD1	14	CASSFRDRGHEQFF	TGTGCCAGCAGCTTCCGGGACAGGGGCCATGAGCAGTTCTTC
NA	TRBV10-3	TRBJ2-1	TRBD2	14	CASKRESSYNEQFF	TGTGCCAGCAAGCGGGAGAGCTCCTACAATGAGCAGTTCTTC
NA	TRBV11-1	TRBJ1-3	NA	16	CASSLTGTTSGNTIYF	TGTGCCAGCAGCTTAACTGGGACCACCTCTGGAAACACCATATATTTT
NA	TRBV5-1	TRBJ2-7	NA	14	CASSLVAQAYEQYF	TGCGCCAGCAGCTTGGTTGCGCAGGCCTACGAGCAGTACTTC
NA	TRBV9	TRBJ2-1	TRBD2	15	CASSVLADSNNEQFF	TGTGCCAGCAGCGTCCTAGCGGACTCAAACAATGAGCAGTTCTTC
NA	TRBV7-9	TRBJ2-3	TRBD2	16	CASSQRSGGSTDTQYF	TGTGCCAGCAGCCAGAGGAGCGGGGGAAGCACAGATACGCAGTATTTT
once	TRBV2	TRBJ1-5	NA	14	CASNPDGSNQPQHF	TGTGCATCAAATCCGGACGGCAGCAATCAGCCCCAGCATTTT
NA	TRBV21-1	TRBJ2-1	NA	20	CASSKNKGLAGGLDYNEQFF	TGTGCCAGCAGCAAAAATAAGGGACTAGCGGGAGGGCTGGACTACAATGAGCAGTTCTTC
NA	TRBV2	TRBJ2-7	TRBD1	15	CASSDPGTGTHEQYF	TGTGCCAGCAGCGACCCCGGGACAGGGACCCACGAGCAGTACTTC
NA	TRBV6-5	TRBJ1-5	NA	14	CASSYSGNNQPQHF	TGTGCCAGCAGTTACTCGGGCAACAATCAGCCCCAGCATTTT
few	TRBV10-3	TRBJ2-2	TRBD1	12	CAISSTGDELFF	TGTGCCATCAGTAGCACAGGGGATGAGCTGTTTTTT
once	TRBV18	TRBJ2-2	TRBD1	16	CASSPRTGSVTGELFF	TGTGCCAGCTCACCCCGGACAGGGTCGGTCACCGGGGAGCTGTTTTTT